The T cell receptor (beta chain) under discussion was sequenced for a study of control samples from healthy donors and cancer patients. The CDR3 spans 15 residues. Germline CDR1 reads GTSNPN; CDR2 reads SVGIG (reference sequence). V lost 1 base and J lost 1, with 12 bases in between. Clones were read by immunoSEQ multiplex PCR, and TCRdb kept only the in-frame ones, dropping some. The sample has under 200,000 clones, about 95% seen once. This TCR was sampled from a man aged 55 to 70 with colorectal cancer. J is TRBJ2-3 and V is TRBV30; the D is unclear. Sequencing used PBMCs. The CDR3 DNA follows: TGTGCCTGGAGTGGGTTCGACCGGGGCACAGATACGCAGTATTTT. This sequence encodes CAWSGFDRGTDTQYF.